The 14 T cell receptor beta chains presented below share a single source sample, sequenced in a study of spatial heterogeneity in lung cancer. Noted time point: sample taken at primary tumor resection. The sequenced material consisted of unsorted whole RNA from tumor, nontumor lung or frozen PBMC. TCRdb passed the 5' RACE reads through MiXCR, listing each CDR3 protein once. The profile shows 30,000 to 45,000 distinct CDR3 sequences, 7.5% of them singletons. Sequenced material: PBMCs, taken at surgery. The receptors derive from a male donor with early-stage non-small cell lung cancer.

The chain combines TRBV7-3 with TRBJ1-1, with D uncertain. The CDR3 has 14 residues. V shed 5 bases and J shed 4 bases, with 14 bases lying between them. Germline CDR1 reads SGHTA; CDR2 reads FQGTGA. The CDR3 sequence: CASSPTFSRTEAFF. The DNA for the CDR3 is TGTGCCAGCAGCCCAACATTCAGTCGCACTGAAGCTTTCTTT.

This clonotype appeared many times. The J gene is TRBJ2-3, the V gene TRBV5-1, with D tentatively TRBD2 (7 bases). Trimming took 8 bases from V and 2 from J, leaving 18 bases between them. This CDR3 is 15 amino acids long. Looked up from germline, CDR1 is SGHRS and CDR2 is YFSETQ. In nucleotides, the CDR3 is TGCGCCAGTAACTTGCGGGGGCTTGACACAGATACGCAGTATTTT. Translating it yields CASNLRGLDTDTQYF. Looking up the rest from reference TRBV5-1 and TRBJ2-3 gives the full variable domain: KAGVTQTPRYLIKTRGQQVTLSCSPISGHRSVSWYQQTPGQGLQFLFEYFSETQRNKGNFPGRFSGRQFSNSRSEMNVSTLELGDSALYLCASNLRGLDTDTQYFGPGTRLTVL.

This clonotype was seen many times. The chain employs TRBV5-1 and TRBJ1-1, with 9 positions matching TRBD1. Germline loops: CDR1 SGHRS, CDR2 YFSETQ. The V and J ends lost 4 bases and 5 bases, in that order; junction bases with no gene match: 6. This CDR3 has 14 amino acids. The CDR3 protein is CASSPGQGLTEAFF. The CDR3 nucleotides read TGCGCCAGCAGCCCCGGACAGGGGTTAACTGAAGCTTTCTTT.

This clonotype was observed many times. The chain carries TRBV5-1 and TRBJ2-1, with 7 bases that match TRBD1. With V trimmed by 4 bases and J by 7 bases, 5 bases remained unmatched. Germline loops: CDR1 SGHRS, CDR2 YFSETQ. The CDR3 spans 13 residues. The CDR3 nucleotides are TGCGCCAGCAGCGTCGGGACAGTAAATGAGCAGTTCTTC. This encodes CASSVGTVNEQFF.

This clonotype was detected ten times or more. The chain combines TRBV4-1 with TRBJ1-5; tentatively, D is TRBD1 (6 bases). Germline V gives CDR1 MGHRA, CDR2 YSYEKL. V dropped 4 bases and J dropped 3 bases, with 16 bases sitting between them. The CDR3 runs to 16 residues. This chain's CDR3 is CASSPTIRTVNQPQHF. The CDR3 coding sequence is TGCGCCAGCAGCCCTACGATCCGGACAGTCAATCAGCCCCAGCATTTT.

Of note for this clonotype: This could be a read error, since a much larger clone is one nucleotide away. The CDR3 loop reads CVTSRDWGSSSEQYF. The CDR3 DNA sequence: TGTGTCACCAGCAGAGATTGGGGCAGTTCCTCCGAGCAGTACTTC. V is TRBV15 and J is TRBJ2-7; possible D gene TRBD1, 5 bases. The CDR3 contains 15 residues. Germline CDR1 and CDR2: LNHNV and YYDKDF (reference sequence). Full variable domain (rest looked up from reference TRBV15 and TRBJ2-7): DAMVIQNPRYQVTQFGKPVTLSCSQTLNHNVMYWYQQKSSQAPKLLFHYYDKDFNNEADTPDNFQSRRPNTSFCFLDIRSPGLGDTAMYLCVTSRDWGSSSEQYFGPGTRLTVT.

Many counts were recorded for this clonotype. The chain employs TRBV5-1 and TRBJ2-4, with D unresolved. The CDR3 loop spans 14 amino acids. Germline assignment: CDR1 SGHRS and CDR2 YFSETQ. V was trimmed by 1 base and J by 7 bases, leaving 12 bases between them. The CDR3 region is CASSLNPETNIQYF. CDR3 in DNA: TGCGCCAGCAGCTTGAATCCGGAGACGAACATTCAGTACTTC.

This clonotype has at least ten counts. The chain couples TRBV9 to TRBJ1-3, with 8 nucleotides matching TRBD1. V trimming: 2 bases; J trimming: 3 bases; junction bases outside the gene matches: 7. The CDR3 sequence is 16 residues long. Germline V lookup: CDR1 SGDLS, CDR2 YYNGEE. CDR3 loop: CASSVGGQGHGNTIYF. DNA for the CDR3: TGTGCCAGCAGCGTCGGTGGACAGGGACATGGAAACACCATATATTTT.

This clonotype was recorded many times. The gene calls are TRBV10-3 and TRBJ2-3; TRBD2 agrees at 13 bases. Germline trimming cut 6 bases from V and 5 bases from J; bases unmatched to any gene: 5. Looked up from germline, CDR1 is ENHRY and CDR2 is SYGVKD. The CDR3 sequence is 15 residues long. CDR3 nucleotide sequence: TGTGCCATCAGCGGACTAGCGGGAGATGTAGATACGCAGTATTTT. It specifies CAISGLAGDVDTQYF.

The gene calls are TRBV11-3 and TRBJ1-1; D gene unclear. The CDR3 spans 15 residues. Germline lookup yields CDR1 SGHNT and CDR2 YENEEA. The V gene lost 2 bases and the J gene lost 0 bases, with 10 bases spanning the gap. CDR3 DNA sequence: TGTGCCAGCAGCTTAACGTGGGCGATGAACACTGAAGCTTTCTTT. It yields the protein CASSLTWAMNTEAFF.

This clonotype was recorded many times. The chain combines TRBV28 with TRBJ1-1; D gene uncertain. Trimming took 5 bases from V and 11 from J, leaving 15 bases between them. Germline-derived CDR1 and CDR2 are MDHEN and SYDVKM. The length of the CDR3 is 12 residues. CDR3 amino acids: CASSPQDQMAFF. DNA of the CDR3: TGTGCCAGCAGTCCCCAGGACCAGATGGCTTTCTTT.

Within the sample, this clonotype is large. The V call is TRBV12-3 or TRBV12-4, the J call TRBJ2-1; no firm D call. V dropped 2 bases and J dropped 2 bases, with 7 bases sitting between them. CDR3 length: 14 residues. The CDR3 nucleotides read TGTGCCAGCAGTTTAATAGGCGCCTACAATGAGCAGTTCTTC. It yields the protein CASSLIGAYNEQFF.

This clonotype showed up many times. In nucleotides, the CDR3 is TGTGCCAGCAGGATGGAAAGGTGGACTAGCGCAAAAAACATTCAGTACTTC. Translating it yields CASRMERWTSAKNIQYF. The chain uses TRBV28 and TRBJ2-4; 9 positions agree with TRBD2. The CDR3 length is 17 residues. Germline assignment: CDR1 MDHEN and CDR2 SYDVKM. After removal of 6 bases from V and 4 bases from J, the junction contained 13 bases not matched to a gene.

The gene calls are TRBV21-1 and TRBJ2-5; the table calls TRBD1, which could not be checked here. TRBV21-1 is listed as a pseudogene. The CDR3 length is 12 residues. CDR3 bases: TGTGCCAGCAGCAGGGGGAAAGAGACCCAGTACTTC. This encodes CASSRGKETQYF.